These 10 T cell receptor beta chains originate from one sample sequenced in a study of CD8 T cells in ankylosing spondylitis. TCRdb reanalysed the 5' RACE reads using MiXCR and keeps one entry per CDR3 protein. The sample holds roughly 280,000 distinct CDR3 sequences; 15% to 20% are singletons and the top ten take around 8%. Specimen: blood, either unsorted or a sorted T cell fraction (not recorded which). Receptor source: a male donor with ankylosing spondylitis or in good health (not recorded which).

This clonotype was found many times. The chain employs TRBV5-1 and TRBJ2-5; D may match TRBD1 or TRBD2 (5 bases each). The CDR3 has 14 residues. Trimming removed 4 bases at V and 1 base at J, with 11 bases between. Germline loops: CDR1 SGHRS, CDR2 YFSETQ. The CDR3 nucleotides read TGCGCCAGCAGCGTGGCCGGGACCCAAGAGACCCAGTACTTC. It specifies CASSVAGTQETQYF.

This clonotype was observed a few times. The chain joins TRBV2 to TRBJ2-3; no reliable D call. The CDR3 is made up of 13 amino acids. Trimming removed 7 bases at V and 0 bases at J, with 8 bases between. Germline V gene sequence: CDR1 SNHLY, CDR2 FYNNEI. The CDR3 region is CASNGASTDTQYF. CDR3 in DNA: TGTGCCAGCAATGGTGCCAGCACAGATACGCAGTATTTT.

V and J are TRBV12-3 or TRBV12-4 and TRBJ2-7; D call uncertain. CDR3 length: 13 residues. The germline V and J ends were trimmed by 3 bases and 3 bases, with 9 bases remaining between them. The CDR3 DNA follows: TGTGCCAGCAGTTTGGGCCCGATCTACGAGCAGTACGTC. Protein: CASSLGPIYEQYV.

This clonotype was recorded a few times. This chain uses TRBV3-1 with TRBJ2-2, with D possibly TRBD1 on 5 matching bases. CDR1 and CDR2 (germline): LGHDT, YNNKEL (reference sequence). The CDR3 contains 20 residues. Trimming left V 1 base short and J 0 bases short, with 21 bases between. The CDR3 region is CASSQVTGGMGRPNTGELFF. CDR3 sequence (DNA): TGTGCCAGCAGCCAAGTTACAGGCGGAATGGGGCGCCCGAACACCGGGGAGCTGTTTTTT.

At least ten counts were recorded for this clonotype. The chain uses TRBV18 and TRBJ1-3; D possibly corresponds to TRBD1 (6 bases). CDR1 KGHSH and CDR2 LQKENI come from the germline V gene. CDR3 length: 15 amino acids. V was trimmed by 4 bases and J by 0 bases, leaving 10 bases between them. The CDR3 coding sequence is TGTGCCAGCTCACACGGACAGTCCTCTGGAAACACCATATATTTT. It translates to CASSHGQSSGNTIYF.

This clonotype was detected only a few times. The CDR3 nucleotides read TGTGCCACCAGTCTTGGCACCCACAATGAGCAGTTCTTC. Translated, it gives CATSLGTHNEQFF. The chain has TRBV24-1 and TRBJ2-1; D uncertain. The V gene lost 6 bases and the J gene lost 5 bases, with 10 bases spanning the gap. The CDR3 has 13 residues. Germline loops: CDR1 KGHDR, CDR2 SFDVKD.

The chain joins TRBV27 to TRBJ2-2; TRBD2 might be the D (5 bases). CDR1 and CDR2 (germline): MNHEY, SMNVEV (reference sequence). Trimming took off 2 bases at V and 0 bases at J, with 16 bases between the two ends. This CDR3 has 18 amino acids. CDR3 loop: CASSLARGGVPNTGELFF. The CDR3, as DNA: TGTGCCAGCAGTTTAGCTCGGGGTGGAGTCCCGAACACCGGGGAGCTGTTTTTT.

V usage is TRBV7-2 and J usage is TRBJ2-3; tentatively, D is TRBD2 (5 bases). The germline CDR1 and CDR2 sequences are SGHTA and FQGNSA. The length of the CDR3 is 13 residues. V was pared by 4 bases and J by 7 bases, with 12 bases between. The CDR3 DNA is TGTGCCAGCAGCTCCTCAGAGGGATATACGCAGTATTTT. It yields the protein CASSSSEGYTQYF.

This chain links TRBV29-1 with TRBJ2-6; 9 bases are shared with TRBD2. After removal of 0 bases from V and 2 bases from J, the junction contained 5 bases not matched to a gene. The germline CDR1 and CDR2 sequences are SQVTM and ANQGSEA. This CDR3 spans 17 amino acids. The CDR3 DNA is TGCAGCGTTGAAGATAGCCTAGCGGGAACTGGGGCCAACGTCCTGACTTTC. Translating gives CSVEDSLAGTGANVLTF.

This sequence joins TRBV27 and TRBJ2-2; 11 bases map to TRBD1. This CDR3 has 15 residues. Germline V gene lookup returns CDR1 MNHEY and CDR2 SMNVEV (reference sequence). V shed 6 bases and J 6 bases; nucleotides not matched to a gene: 6. Here the CDR3 reads CASRPGQGESGELFF. In DNA, the CDR3 is TGTGCCAGCAGGCCGGGACAGGGGGAATCCGGGGAGCTGTTTTTT.